Shown below are 24 T cell receptor beta chains from a single sample sequenced in a study of siplizumab effects on memory and regulatory T cells. Measured with immunoSEQ multiplex PCR; TCRdb has only the in-frame clones, and not every one. The table shows 70,000 or so clones, with 91% occurring only once. The material sequenced was CD8+ T cells sorted from blood. The receptor set was obtained from a human donor in good health.

About this clone: The sample contains more than one DNA sequence encoding this CDR3. The chain combines TRBV7-9 with TRBJ2-7; no definite D call. This CDR3 region has 13 residues. Germline-derived CDR1 and CDR2 are SEHNR and FQNEAQ (reference sequence). Trimming took 1 base from V and 0 from J, leaving 4 bases between them. The CDR3 DNA is TGTGCCAGCAGCTTAGACAGCTCCTACGAGCAGTACTTC. Its translation: CASSLDSSYEQYF.

This rearrangement joins TRBV6-5 to TRBJ2-7, with TRBD1 identical over 7 bases. V lost 0 bases to trimming and J lost 4 bases; unmatched junction nucleotides: 9. Per the germline V gene, CDR1 is MNHEY and CDR2 is SVGAGI. There are 16 residues in the CDR3. The CDR3: CASSYSPRQGTYEQYF. The DNA for the CDR3 is TGTGCCAGCAGTTACTCACCGCGACAGGGAACTTACGAGCAGTACTTC.

The chain employs TRBV19 and TRBJ2-3; the D is unclear. Germline values: CDR1 LNHDA, CDR2 SQIVND (reference sequence). The CDR3 is made up of 14 amino acids. Trimming took off 1 base at V and 6 bases at J, with 11 bases between the two ends. As DNA, the CDR3 is TGTGCCAGTAGTATAGGTGTAGCTGATGATACGCAGTATTTT. Its translation is CASSIGVADDTQYF.

J is TRBJ2-5 and V is TRBV2; 9 bases line up with TRBD2. V lost 2 bases and J lost 0; bases outside the gene matches: 4. The CDR3 has 16 residues. Germline V gives CDR1 SNHLY, CDR2 FYNNEI. CDR3 in DNA: TGTGCCAGCAGTGAATGGTTAGCGGGGGACCAAGAGACCCAGTACTTC. This encodes CASSEWLAGDQETQYF. The whole variable domain, remainder taken from reference TRBV2 and TRBJ2-5, is EPEVTQTPSHQVTQMGQEVILRCVPISNHLYFYWYRQILGQKVEFLVSFYNNEISEKSEIFDDQFSVERPDGSNFTLKIRSTKLEDSAMYFCASSEWLAGDQETQYFGPGTRLLVL.

The chain is built from TRBV4-1 and TRBJ2-7; 7 bases line up with TRBD1. The germline V gene encodes CDR1 MGHRA and CDR2 YSYEKL. The J segment lost 0 bases and the V segment lost 5 bases, leaving 4 bases of the junction unmatched. This CDR3 is built from 14 residues. The CDR3 coding sequence is TGCGCCAGCAGCTTATACAGGGGCTCCTACGAGCAGTACTTC. It is translated as CASSLYRGSYEQYF.

The V and J genes are TRBV19 and TRBJ1-2, with D perhaps matching TRBD1 (5 bases). This CDR3 spans 15 amino acids. Germline V gives CDR1 LNHDA, CDR2 SQIVND (reference sequence). Trimming took 0 bases from V and 3 from J, leaving 11 bases between them. The CDR3 region is CASSIDRQGDYGYTF. In DNA form, the CDR3 reads TGTGCCAGTAGTATAGATCGGCAGGGAGACTATGGCTACACCTTC.

CDR3 region: CASSIGAGEQPQHF. The CDR3 DNA reads TGTGCCAGTAGTATAGGGGCAGGGGAACAGCCCCAGCATTTT. This chain joins TRBV19 and TRBJ1-5, with D possibly matching TRBD1 (6 bases). The CDR3 is 14 residues long. Germline V gives CDR1 LNHDA, CDR2 SQIVND (reference sequence). V lost 1 base and J lost 7, with 11 bases in between. The full variable domain, its missing parts supplied by reference TRBV19 and TRBJ1-5, is DGGITQSPKYLFRKEGQNVTLSCEQNLNHDAMYWYRQDPGQGLRLIYYSQIVNDFQKGDIAEGYSVSREKKESFPLTVTSAQKNPTAFYLCASSIGAGEQPQHFGDGTRLSIL.

The gene calls are TRBV6-5 and TRBJ1-2, with D unclear. From germline, CDR1 is MNHEY and CDR2 SVGAGI. V was shortened by 5 bases and J by 6 bases, with 16 bases between the two germline ends. This CDR3 has 14 amino acids. The CDR3: CASSEVAAPHGYTF. The CDR3 region has the DNA TGTGCCAGCAGTGAAGTAGCAGCACCACATGGCTACACCTTC.

The rearrangement joins TRBV27 to TRBJ2-7; perhaps TRBD2 as D (6 bases). The CDR3 spans 12 residues. Germline lookup yields CDR1 MNHEY and CDR2 SMNVEV (reference sequence). With 6 bases removed from V and 1 base from J, the gap between germline ends came to 7 bases. Here the CDR3 DNA reads TGTGCCAGCAGCGGGGGTTCCTACGAGCAGTACTTC. The encoded protein is CASSGGSYEQYF.

CDR3 DNA sequence: TGTGCCAGCAGCGCGACAGGGGTCGAGCAGTACTTC. It specifies CASSATGVEQYF. The chain joins TRBV9 to TRBJ2-7; TRBD1 aligns across 8 bases. J was trimmed by 6 bases and V by 3 bases; bases with no gene match: 2. CDR1 and CDR2 (germline): SGDLS, YYNGEE. This CDR3 is built from 12 residues.

The gene calls are TRBV7-2 and TRBJ2-7; D is possibly TRBD1 (6 bases). This CDR3 region has 15 residues. Germline V CDR1 and CDR2: SGHTA, FQGNSA. V was pared by 4 bases and J by 3 bases, with 16 bases between. CDR3 in amino acids: CASSSDKGGIYEQYF. Here the CDR3 DNA reads TGTGCCAGCAGCTCTGATAAAGGGGGAATCTACGAGCAGTACTTC.

The gene calls are TRBV4-1 and TRBJ2-1; D uncertain. Trimming pared 4 bases from V and 7 bases from J, leaving 11 bases between. Germline values: CDR1 MGHRA, CDR2 YSYEKL. This CDR3 comprises 13 residues. The CDR3 reads CASSLGRRNEQFF. In nucleotides, the CDR3 is TGCGCCAGCAGCCTCGGGCGGAGAAATGAGCAGTTCTTC.

The chain combines TRBV27 with TRBJ1-3; the D is unclear. The CDR3 extends over 14 amino acids. V shed 5 bases and J shed 0 bases, with 8 bases lying between them. Germline CDR1 and CDR2: MNHEY and SMNVEV (reference sequence). CDR3 protein: CASSPRGSGNTIYF. DNA for the CDR3: TGTGCCAGCAGTCCCCGGGGCTCTGGAAACACCATATATTTT.

The V gene is TRBV5-1, the J gene TRBJ2-1; perhaps TRBD1 as D (11 bases). The CDR3 extends over 20 amino acids. Germline V gene sequence: CDR1 SGHRS, CDR2 YFSETQ. The germline V and J ends were trimmed by 3 bases and 2 bases, with 27 bases remaining between them. The CDR3 DNA reads as TGCGCCAGCAGCTCGCTGGGACAGGGGGAACTAGCGGGACCCTACAATGAGCAGTTCTTC. Translating it yields CASSSLGQGELAGPYNEQFF. The complete variable domain, with remaining parts taken from reference TRBV5-1 and TRBJ2-1, reads KAGVTQTPRYLIKTRGQQVTLSCSPISGHRSVSWYQQTPGQGLQFLFEYFSETQRNKGNFPGRFSGRQFSNSRSEMNVSTLELGDSALYLCASSSLGQGELAGPYNEQFFGPGTRLTVL.

This clone counts as medium-sized (0.01 to 0.1%). V gene TRBV7-3 combines with J gene TRBJ2-1; 8 bases align to TRBD1. The CDR3 sequence is 13 residues long. With V trimmed by 4 bases and J by 7 bases, 3 bases remained unmatched. In germline, CDR1 is SGHTA, CDR2 FQGTGA. In DNA form, the CDR3 reads TGTGCCAGCAGCTCTTACAGGGGGAATGAGCAGTTCTTC. This translates into CASSSYRGNEQFF.

The chain recombines TRBV21-1 with TRBJ2-3; TRBD2 reflects the table's D call only, with no check against the DNA. TRBV21-1 is assigned pseudogene status. The CDR3 is 16 amino acids. The CDR3 spells CASSKGQRGAADTQYF. CDR3 nucleotides: TGTGCCAGCAGCAAAGGTCAGCGGGGGGCGGCAGATACGCAGTATTTT.

This chain uses TRBV13 with TRBJ2-7; TRBD2 agrees at 11 bases. J was trimmed by 2 bases and V by 5 bases; bases with no gene match: 5. This CDR3 is built from 15 residues. Germline-derived CDR1 and CDR2 are PRHDT and FYEKMQ (reference sequence). CDR3 in DNA: TGTGCCAGCAGCCGACTAGCGGGATCTGCCTACGAGCAGTACTTC. This encodes CASSRLAGSAYEQYF. The whole variable domain, filled in from reference TRBV13 and TRBJ2-7, reads AAGVIQSPRHLIKEKRETATLKCYPIPRHDTVYWYQQGPGQDPQFLISFYEKMQSDKGSIPDRFSAQQFSDYHSELNMSSLELGDSALYFCASSRLAGSAYEQYFGPGTRLTVT.

This chain's CDR3 is CASSGPANYGYTF. The DNA of the CDR3 is TGTGCCAGCAGTGGGCCCGCTAACTATGGCTACACCTTC. The rearrangement uses TRBV27 and TRBJ1-2, with no clear D. The CDR3 consists of 13 residues. In germline, CDR1 is MNHEY, CDR2 SMNVEV (reference sequence). Deletions cut 5 bases from V and 0 bases from J, with 7 bases between.

V usage is TRBV25-1 and J usage is TRBJ1-1, with D maybe TRBD1 (5 bases). Germline lookup yields CDR1 MGHDK and CDR2 SYGVNS. The CDR3 is 12 residues long. With 4 bases removed from V and 3 bases from J, the gap between germline ends came to 6 bases. CDR3 sequence (DNA): TGTGCCAGCAGTGTAGGGGACACTGAAGCTTTCTTT. This encodes CASSVGDTEAFF.

The chain is built from TRBV4-2 and TRBJ2-1, with TRBD2 matching over 11 bases. V was pared by 6 bases and J by 6 bases, with 10 bases of the junction left unmatched. The germline gives CDR1 LGHNA, CDR2 YNFKEQ. The CDR3 has 16 residues. This chain's CDR3 is CASRPLAGGPPNEQFF. As DNA, the CDR3 is TGTGCCAGCAGACCCCTAGCGGGAGGCCCCCCCAATGAGCAGTTCTTC.

The chain employs TRBV27 and TRBJ1-2, with no clear D. Trimming took off 8 bases at V and 0 bases at J, with 13 bases between the two ends. The CDR3 is 14 amino acids. Germline V gives CDR1 MNHEY, CDR2 SMNVEV (reference sequence). This CDR3 is CASSVNEANYGYTF. The CDR3 DNA follows: TGTGCCAGCTCCGTGAACGAAGCTAACTATGGCTACACCTTC.

The V gene is TRBV10-3, the J gene TRBJ1-2; D is uncertain. V was clipped by 3 bases and J by 6 bases, with 5 bases between them. The CDR3 length is 11 residues. The germline gives CDR1 ENHRY, CDR2 SYGVKD. The CDR3 bases are TGTGCCATCAGTGAATTGGATGGCTACACCTTC. This codes for CAISELDGYTF.

The chain uses TRBV5-6 and TRBJ2-7; 11 bases map to TRBD1. The CDR3 length is 14 residues. CDR1 SGHDT and CDR2 YYEEEE come from the germline V gene. J lost 6 bases, V lost 3 bases, and 5 bases had no gene match. Written as DNA, the CDR3 is TGTGCCAGCAGCTGGGGACAGGGGGGAGGCGAGCAGTACTTC. Translated: CASSWGQGGGEQYF.

CDR3 loop: CASSQDLGAGYGYTF. The CDR3, as DNA: TGCGCCAGCAGCCAAGATCTGGGGGCTGGCTATGGCTACACCTTC. The chain combines TRBV4-1 with TRBJ1-2, with D perhaps TRBD1 (6 bases). V lost 0 bases and J lost 4, with 12 bases in between. The CDR3 has 15 amino acids. In germline, CDR1 is MGHRA, CDR2 YSYEKL.